This record looks at one TCR beta chain sequence and its context. Its antigen is unidentified. The data originate from a study of cytomegalovirus exposure and HLA in healthy donors. Notes on the study in general: Previous analysis showed most TCR beta V segments were productive about 90% or about 30% of the time. Analysis performed later found more than 15,000 TCR beta sequences associated with HLA alleles at 0.05 false discovery rate.

Germline V gene sequence: CDR1 MGHRA, CDR2 YSYEKL. This CDR3 comprises 13 residues. Trimming cost V 4 bases and J 1 base, with 6 bases left between them. PCR involved 60 Vbeta and 13 Jbeta primers. In the study's own analysis: Roughly 11 million shared chains were among the about 80 million unique TCR beta chains that a later analysis counted. TCRdb's copy holds only in-frame clones and misses some; the assay was immunoSEQ multiplex PCR. The V and J calls and the clone size are those of that table, but D and trimming were determined from the DNA. Altogether under 200,000 clones are present, roughly 77% being singletons, with the ten largest covering around 3.7%. It was healthy bone marrow donors who served as donors.

The sample taken for sequencing was PBMCs. The clonotype comes from a man aged 40-50 years in good health and CMV-seropositive. The rearrangement uses TRBV4-1 and TRBJ2-3; no reliable D call. CDR3 residues: CASSPPGTDTQYF. CDR3 in DNA: TGCGCCAGCAGCCCGCCGGGCACAGATACGCAGTATTTT.